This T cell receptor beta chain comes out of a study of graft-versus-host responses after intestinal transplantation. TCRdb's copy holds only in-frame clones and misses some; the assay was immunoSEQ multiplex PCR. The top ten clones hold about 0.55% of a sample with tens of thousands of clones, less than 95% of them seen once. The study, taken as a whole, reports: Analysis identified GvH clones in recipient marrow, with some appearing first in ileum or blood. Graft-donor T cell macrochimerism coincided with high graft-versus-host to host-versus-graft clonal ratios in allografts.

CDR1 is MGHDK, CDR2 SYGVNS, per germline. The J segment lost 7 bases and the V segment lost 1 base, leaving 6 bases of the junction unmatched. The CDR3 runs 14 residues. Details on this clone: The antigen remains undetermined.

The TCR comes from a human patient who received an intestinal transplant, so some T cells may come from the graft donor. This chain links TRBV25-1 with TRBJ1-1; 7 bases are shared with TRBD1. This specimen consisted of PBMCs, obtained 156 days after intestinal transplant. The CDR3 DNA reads TGTGCCAGCAGTGAATCGGGAGGACAGGTTGAAGCTTTCTTT. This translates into CASSESGGQVEAFF.